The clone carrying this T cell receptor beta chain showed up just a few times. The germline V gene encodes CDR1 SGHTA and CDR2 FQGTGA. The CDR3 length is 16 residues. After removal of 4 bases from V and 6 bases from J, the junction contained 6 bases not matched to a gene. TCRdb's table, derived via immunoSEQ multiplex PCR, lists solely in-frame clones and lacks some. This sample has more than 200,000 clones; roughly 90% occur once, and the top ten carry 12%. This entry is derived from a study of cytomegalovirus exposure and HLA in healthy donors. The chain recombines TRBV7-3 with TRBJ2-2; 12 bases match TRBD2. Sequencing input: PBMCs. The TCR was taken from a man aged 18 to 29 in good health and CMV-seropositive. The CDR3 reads CASSSPTSGSSGELFF. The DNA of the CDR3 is TGTGCCAGCAGCTCCCCGACTAGCGGGAGTTCCGGGGAGCTGTTTTTT.